This T cell receptor (beta chain) was obtained from a study of blood T cell repertoires in COVID-19. Across the study: Sample material is recorded as cDNA or gDNA derived from T cells, B-cell-depleted T cells, or PBMCs.

The V end lost 2 bases, the J end lost 2 bases, and 9 bases lay between the germline ends. The CDR3 is made up of 14 amino acids. Germline V gene data show CDR1 as MGHRA and CDR2 as YSYEKL. As processed by the authors: The authors estimated nucleated cell counts from reference gene primer amplification. Sequenced by immunoSEQ multiplex PCR; TCRdb stores in-frame clones only, minus some. V, J and clone size are those of that table, while D and trimming were read from the DNA. The sample includes 470,000 or so clones, around 89% of them seen just once. The chain combines TRBV4-1 with TRBJ1-2; D gene unclear. The specimen sequenced was peripheral blood. The TCR was taken from a woman aged 25 to 39 with acute or convalescent COVID-19. The DNA for the CDR3 is TGCGCCAGCAGCCAACGTCAGATGAACTATGGCTACACCTTC. Encoded protein: CASSQRQMNYGYTF.